A single sample is the source of the 17 T cell receptor beta chains below, sequenced in a study of cytomegalovirus exposure and HLA in healthy donors. It was with 60 Vbeta and 13 Jbeta primers that the PCR ran. Clones were read by immunoSEQ multiplex PCR, and TCRdb kept only the in-frame ones, dropping some. This sample has around 60,000 clones, with about 80% found just once. The specimen sequenced was PBMCs. Source of these receptors: a man aged 45 to 65 in good health and CMV-seropositive.

This rearrangement joins TRBV6-6 to TRBJ2-7; 7 bases match TRBD2. There are 13 residues in the CDR3. V was clipped by 4 bases and J by 6 bases; unmatched bases: 6. Germline assignment: CDR1 MNHNY and CDR2 SVGAGI (reference sequence). CDR3 DNA sequence: TGTGCCAGCAGTTCGACTAGCTTTTCCGAGCAGTACTTC. The encoded protein is CASSSTSFSEQYF.

The J gene is TRBJ2-7, the V gene TRBV19, with 7 bases matching TRBD1. The J segment lost 2 bases and the V segment lost 7 bases, leaving 11 bases of the junction unmatched. The germline CDR1 and CDR2 sequences are LNHDA and SQIVND (reference sequence). The CDR3 consists of 15 residues. The CDR3 DNA reads TGTGCCAGTACACTCGGGTACAGGGGCACCTACGAGCAGTACTTC. Translated, it gives CASTLGYRGTYEQYF.

This chain uses TRBV27 with TRBJ2-5; D is uncertain. Germline V CDR1 and CDR2: MNHEY, SMNVEV (reference sequence). Trimming shortened V by 8 bases and J by 1 base, and 8 bases separated the two germline ends. The CDR3 extends over 12 amino acids. The CDR3 is CASGHIQETQYF. CDR3 in DNA: TGTGCCAGCGGGCACATCCAAGAGACCCAGTACTTC.

The genes are TRBV6-1 and TRBJ2-1, with D maybe TRBD2 (5 bases). The CDR3 is made up of 14 amino acids. The V gene's germline CDR1 is MNHNS and CDR2 SASEGT. V lost 4 bases and J lost 10, with 17 bases in between. The CDR3 sequence is CASSVWLALSEQFF. The CDR3, as DNA: TGTGCCAGCAGTGTTTGGCTAGCCCTTTCCGAGCAGTTCTTC.

In regard to this clone: Germline and junction disagree at one end, which may indicate a read error. The chain recombines TRBV29-1 with TRBJ1-5; 7 bases agree with TRBD1. Germline CDR1 SQVTM, CDR2 ANQGSEA. This CDR3 has 12 residues. This CDR3 is CRVGQADKPQHF. The CDR3 bases are TGCAGAGTTGGACAGGCCGACAAGCCCCAGCATTTT.

The table lists this clone with a count of one. The gene calls are TRBV29-1 and TRBJ2-5; 7 bases agree with TRBD1. Germline trimming cut 7 bases from V and 2 bases from J; bases unmatched to any gene: 4. This CDR3 has 12 amino acids. The germline gives CDR1 SQVTM, CDR2 ANQGSEA. Here the CDR3 reads CSATGAQETQYF. CDR3 nucleotide sequence: TGCAGCGCAACAGGGGCACAAGAGACCCAGTACTTC.

The chain employs TRBV28 and TRBJ1-4, with a possible D match to TRBD1 (6 bases). Germline V gene lookup returns CDR1 MDHEN and CDR2 SYDVKM. Trimming left V 6 bases short and J 1 base short, with 12 bases between. The CDR3 loop spans 15 amino acids. The CDR3 region is CASSKGGGTNEKLFF. CDR3 DNA: TGTGCCAGCAGCAAAGGGGGTGGAACTAATGAAAAACTGTTTTTT.

The chain is built from TRBV6-1 and TRBJ1-4; the match to TRBD1 covers 7 bases. The junction had 3 bases not matched to a gene; V was cut back by 6 bases and J by 2 bases. This CDR3 comprises 14 residues. CDR1 is MNHNS, CDR2 SASEGT, per germline. CDR3 amino acids: CASRNRGTNEKLFF. In nucleotides, the CDR3 is TGTGCCAGCAGGAACAGGGGTACTAATGAAAAACTGTTTTTT.

The chain combines TRBV5-1 with TRBJ2-5, with D possibly matching TRBD2 (6 bases). The germline V and J ends were trimmed by 3 bases and 5 bases, with 17 bases remaining between them. This CDR3 region has 15 residues. The germline CDR1 and CDR2 sequences are SGHRS and YFSETQ. CDR3 nucleotides: TGCGCCAGCAGCTGGACCGGGACTCCGAAGGAGACCCAGTACTTC. Its translation: CASSWTGTPKETQYF.

This sequence joins TRBV28 and TRBJ2-7; weak D call: TRBD1 (5 bases). Looked up from germline, CDR1 is MDHEN and CDR2 is SYDVKM. The CDR3 runs to 16 residues. Trimming stripped 7 bases from V and 0 bases from J, with 19 bases between. This CDR3 reads CASIQSGRLSSYEQYF. As DNA, the CDR3 is TGTGCCAGCATCCAATCAGGGCGGCTAAGCTCCTACGAGCAGTACTTC.

The chain links TRBV27 to TRBJ2-1; 8 bases match TRBD2. Germline lookup yields CDR1 MNHEY and CDR2 SMNVEV (reference sequence). V was clipped by 7 bases and J by 8 bases; unmatched bases: 7. This CDR3 has 13 residues. In DNA, the CDR3 is TGTGCCAGCACCGGGACCGGGAGGGATGAGCAGTTCTTC. Its protein product is CASTGTGRDEQFF.

This clone turned up a few times. Possible read error: a much larger clone is one base away. The chain joins TRBV4-1 to TRBJ2-7; the D is unclear. The CDR3 has 16 residues. Germline-derived CDR1 and CDR2 are MGHRA and YSYEKL. The chain's CDR3 is CSSSQEAGKGSYEQYF. The CDR3 nucleotides read TGCTCCAGCAGCCAAGAAGCAGGAAAAGGCTCCTACGAGCAGTACTTC.

This clone appeared a few times. Other DNA sequences within the sample encode an identical CDR3. The chain uses TRBV4-3 and TRBJ2-1; D is undetermined. Germline CDR1 reads LGHNA; CDR2 reads YSLEER. This CDR3 spans 17 amino acids. CDR3 nucleotide sequence: TGCTACAGCAGCCAAGATATGATCGTACTCATTTACAATGAGCAGTTCTTC. Translation: CYSSQDMIVLIYNEQFF.

The CDR3 is CASSQQGSGANVLTF. The CDR3 DNA reads as TGTGCCAGCAGCCAACAGGGCTCTGGGGCCAACGTCCTGACTTTC. The chain uses TRBV11-3 and TRBJ2-6; D perhaps matches TRBD1 (6 bases). The ends were cut back, 5 bases at V and 0 bases at J, with 8 bases in the middle. The CDR3 runs 15 residues. Germline CDR1 is SGHNT and CDR2 is YENEEA.

The chain has TRBV9 and TRBJ2-5; 9 bases map to TRBD1. Germline CDR1 SGDLS, CDR2 YYNGEE. The ends lost 0 bases at V and 4 bases at J; junction bases unmatched: 13. The CDR3 consists of 18 residues. The CDR3 protein is CASSVAPGWDRVGETQYF. The CDR3 bases are TGTGCCAGCAGCGTAGCTCCGGGATGGGACAGGGTAGGAGAGACCCAGTACTTC.

A few counts support this clone. This sample includes further DNA sequences coding for the same CDR3. The J gene is TRBJ1-5, the V gene TRBV4-1, with a possible D match to TRBD1 (6 bases). V was cut by 4 bases and J by 4 bases, with 14 bases left in between. The CDR3 loop spans 15 amino acids. Germline V gene lookup returns CDR1 MGHRA and CDR2 YSYEKL. The CDR3 nucleotides are TGCGCCAGCAGCCGAACCCGGGACAAGAATCAGCCCCAGCATTTT. Amino acids: CASSRTRDKNQPQHF.

J is TRBJ2-1 and V is TRBV6-6, with 11 bases fitting TRBD2. The CDR3 loop spans 15 amino acids. From germline, CDR1 is MNHNY and CDR2 SVGAGI (reference sequence). V dropped 6 bases and J dropped 6; count of bases not matched to a gene: 7. In DNA form, the CDR3 reads TGTGCCAGCAGCCTTAGCGGGGGGGCGGGCAATGAGCAGTTCTTC. It is translated as CASSLSGGAGNEQFF.